This T cell receptor (beta chain) was recorded in a study of blood T cell repertoires in COVID-19. Sequencing used immunoSEQ multiplex PCR; TCRdb keeps in-frame clones, though not all of them. The sample lists about 49,000 clones; about three quarters were seen once. V was pared by 3 bases and J by 0 bases, with 4 bases of the junction left unmatched. From germline, CDR1 is SGHRS and CDR2 YFSETQ. The CDR3 has 16 amino acids. The chain has TRBV5-1 and TRBJ1-3; 9 nucleotides match TRBD1. Sequencing was done on a sample of peripheral blood. The receptor's source is a man between 65 and 85 years old with active or convalescent COVID-19. Written as DNA, the CDR3 is TGCGCCAGCAGCTCCGGGACAGGGAACTCTGGAAACACCATATATTTT. Translated, it gives CASSSGTGNSGNTIYF.